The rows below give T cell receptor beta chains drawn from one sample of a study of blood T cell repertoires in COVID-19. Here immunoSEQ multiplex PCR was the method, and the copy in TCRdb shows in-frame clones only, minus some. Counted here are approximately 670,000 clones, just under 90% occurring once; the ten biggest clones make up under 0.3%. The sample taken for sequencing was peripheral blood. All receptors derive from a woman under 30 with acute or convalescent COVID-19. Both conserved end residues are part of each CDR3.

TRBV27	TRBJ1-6	CASSFSLTGQMNSPLHF
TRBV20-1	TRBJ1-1	CSAGQGRVAFF
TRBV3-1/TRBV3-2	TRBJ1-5	CASSQGMAGARQPQHF
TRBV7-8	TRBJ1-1	CASSSRGVASQAFF
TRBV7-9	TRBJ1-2	CASSLERGGYTF
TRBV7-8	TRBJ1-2	CASSLQQGANYGYTF
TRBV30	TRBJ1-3	CAWLLLDRTKGNTIYF
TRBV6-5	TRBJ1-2	CASTTGYNYGYTF
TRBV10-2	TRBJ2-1	CASRLGQGIDEQFF
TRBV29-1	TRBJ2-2	CSVDPGGTGELFF
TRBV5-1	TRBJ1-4	CASSSGTRGEKLFF
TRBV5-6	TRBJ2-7	CASSLGPKAPEQYF
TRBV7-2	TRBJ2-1	CASSPLEAGIVKQFF
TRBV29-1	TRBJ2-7	CSVSVRVEQYF
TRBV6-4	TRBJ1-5	CASSDSRQAYSNQPQHF
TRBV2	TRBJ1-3	CASRSGLSSGNTIYF
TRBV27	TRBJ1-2	CASRPHRDYGYTF
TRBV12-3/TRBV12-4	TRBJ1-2	CASSFGDGYTF
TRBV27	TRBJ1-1	CASSHYQGGEAFF
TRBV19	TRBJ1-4	CASSIGTGLPNEKLFF
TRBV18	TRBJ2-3	CASSPGTGNTDTQYF
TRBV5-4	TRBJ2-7	CASSAPPEPEQYF
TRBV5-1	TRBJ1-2	CASGEGGGYTF
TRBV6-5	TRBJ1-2	CASSSRVDGYTF
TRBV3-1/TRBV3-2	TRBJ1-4	CASSNRDRADARNEKLFF
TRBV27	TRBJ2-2	CASSPYYTGELFF
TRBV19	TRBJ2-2	CASESGTFHTGELFF
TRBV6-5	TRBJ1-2	CASSQRTGLYGYTF
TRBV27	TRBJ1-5	CASSPDRASLQPQHF
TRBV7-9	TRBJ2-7	CASSTWDSAYEQYF
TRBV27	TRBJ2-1	CASKGGEQFF
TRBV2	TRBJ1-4	CASNLVANEKLFF
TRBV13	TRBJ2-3	CASSPQGGTDTQYF
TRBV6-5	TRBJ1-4	CASKGEGLRNEKLFF
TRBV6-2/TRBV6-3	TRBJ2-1	CASSPRTSGGPTGGFF
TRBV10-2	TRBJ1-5	CASSESGKRGLGQPQHF
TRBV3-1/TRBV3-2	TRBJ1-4	CASSQRQGANEKLFF
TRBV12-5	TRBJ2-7	CASGDRDGNYEQYF
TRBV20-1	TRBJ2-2	CSASLTGELFF
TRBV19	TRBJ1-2	CASSTSPRTGAYGYTF
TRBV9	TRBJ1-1	CASSVPLQATNTEAFF
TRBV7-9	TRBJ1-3	CASSFAQGRNTIYF
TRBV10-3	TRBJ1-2	CAIRGTGAGYGYTF
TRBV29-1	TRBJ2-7	CSAGGRGSVGEQYF
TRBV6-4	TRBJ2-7	CASSKFGGEAYEQYF
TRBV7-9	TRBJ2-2	CASSRGRYRGEDTGELFF
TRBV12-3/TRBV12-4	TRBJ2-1	CASSRGGATEQFF
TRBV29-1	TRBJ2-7	CSASTGQTGGSYEQYF
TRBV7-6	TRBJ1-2	CASSLEQGAFGYTF
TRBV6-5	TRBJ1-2	CASTRQGVNGYTF
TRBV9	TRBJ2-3	CASSVVGTQGTQYF
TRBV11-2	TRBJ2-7	CASSLVGTGSVEQYF
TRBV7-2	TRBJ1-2	CASSKGWSGYTF
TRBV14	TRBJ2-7	CASSQGTYEQYF
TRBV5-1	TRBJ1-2	CASSLDQGSYGYTF
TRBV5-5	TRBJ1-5	CASSQDRVLTGSNQPQHF
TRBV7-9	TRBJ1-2	CASSSQDTRGYTF
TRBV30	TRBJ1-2	CAWSVWMSGVYYGYTF
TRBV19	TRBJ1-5	CASSTPRGGANQPQHF
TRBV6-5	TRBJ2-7	CAGMDRGGYEQYF